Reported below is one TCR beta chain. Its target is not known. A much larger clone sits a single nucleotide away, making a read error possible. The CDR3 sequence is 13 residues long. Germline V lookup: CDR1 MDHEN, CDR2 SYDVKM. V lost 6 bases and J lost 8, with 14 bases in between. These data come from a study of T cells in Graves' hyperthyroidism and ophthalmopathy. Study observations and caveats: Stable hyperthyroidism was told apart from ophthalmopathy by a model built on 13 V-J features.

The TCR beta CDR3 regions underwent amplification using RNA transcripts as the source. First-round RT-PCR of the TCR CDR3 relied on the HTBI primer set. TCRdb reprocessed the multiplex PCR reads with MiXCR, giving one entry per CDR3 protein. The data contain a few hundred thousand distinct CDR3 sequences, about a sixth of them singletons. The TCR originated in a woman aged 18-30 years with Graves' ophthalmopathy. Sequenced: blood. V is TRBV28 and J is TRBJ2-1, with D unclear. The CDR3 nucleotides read TGTGCCAGCAGCAAAGACATATACGATGAGCAGTTCTTC. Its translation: CASSKDIYDEQFF.